What follows are 27 T cell receptor beta chains derived from one specimen sequenced in a study of T cells in localized non-small cell lung cancer. The protocol was immunoSEQ multiplex PCR, while the TCRdb copy is restricted to in-frame clones and leaves out a portion. The profile shows 90,000 or so clones, roughly 87% of them singletons. Specimen: peripheral blood, collected before any cancer treatment. The receptors originated from a man aged 40 to 69 with stage I squamous cell lung carcinoma.

The genes are TRBV5-1 and TRBJ2-5, with 12 bases fitting TRBD1. Germline CDR1 and CDR2: SGHRS and YFSETQ. The CDR3 has 16 amino acids. Germline trimming cut 1 base from V and 5 bases from J; bases unmatched to any gene: 6. CDR3 bases: TGCGCCAGCAGCTTGTTAGGGACAGGGGGCCGGGAGACCCAGTACTTC. Amino acids: CASSLLGTGGRETQYF.

The CDR3, as DNA: TGCGCCAGCAGCCAAGATCGTTTGACCTCATCATACGGGGCCACCGGGGAGCTGTTTTTT. Its translation: CASSQDRLTSSYGATGELFF. The chain is built from TRBV4-1 and TRBJ2-2; D tentatively fits TRBD1 or TRBD2 (5 bases each). V gave up 0 bases and J gave up 4 bases, with 24 bases separating them. In germline, CDR1 is MGHRA, CDR2 YSYEKL. The CDR3 extends over 20 amino acids.

The V call is TRBV20-1, the J call TRBJ2-7; D perhaps matches TRBD1 (8 bases). V was shortened by 5 bases and J by 10 bases, with 15 bases between the two germline ends. This CDR3 spans 11 amino acids. Germline values: CDR1 DFQATT, CDR2 SNEGSKA (reference sequence). The CDR3 here is CSAYHRGGQYF. Here the CDR3 DNA reads TGCAGTGCTTACCACAGGGGGGGACAGTACTTC.

Only one count was recorded for this clone. The chain has TRBV6-6 and TRBJ1-5; D call uncertain. This CDR3 has 15 residues. CDR1 MNHNY and CDR2 SVGAGI come from the germline V gene (reference sequence). The V and J ends lost 4 bases and 3 bases respectively, with 13 bases between them. The CDR3: CASSSRTAPNQPQHF. CDR3 DNA sequence: TGTGCCAGCAGTTCCCGGACGGCCCCCAATCAGCCCCAGCATTTT.

J is TRBJ1-3 and V is TRBV27; no reliable D call. Germline V gene lookup returns CDR1 MNHEY and CDR2 SMNVEV (reference sequence). The ends were cut back, 3 bases at V and 2 bases at J, with 5 bases in the middle. CDR3 size: 13 residues. In nucleotides, the CDR3 is TGTGCCAGCAGTTTCAGTACTGGAAACACCATATATTTT. Translated, it gives CASSFSTGNTIYF.

This clone was seen once. CDR3 DNA: TGTGCCAGCTCACCTCTCGTACAACAAGAGACCCAGTACTTC. Its protein product is CASSPLVQQETQYF. V is TRBV18 and J is TRBJ2-5; D is unresolved. V shed 3 bases and J shed 2 bases, with 10 bases lying between them. CDR3 length equals 14 residues. Germline assignment: CDR1 KGHSH and CDR2 LQKENI.

This chain connects TRBV5-5 to TRBJ2-5; D unclear. Germline CDR1 reads SGHKS; CDR2 reads YYEKEE (reference sequence). The CDR3 totals 13 residues. V was pared by 3 bases and J by 2 bases, with 8 bases between. This CDR3 reads CASSSGLQETQYF. The CDR3 bases are TGTGCCAGCAGCTCCGGGTTACAAGAGACCCAGTACTTC.

The CDR3 protein is CASSLRAAGDYNEQFF. Here the CDR3 DNA reads TGTGCCAGCAGCTTAAGGGCGGCAGGAGACTACAATGAGCAGTTCTTC. This chain uses TRBV7-2 with TRBJ2-1, with D unclear. Trimming stripped 2 bases from V and 3 bases from J, with 14 bases between. This CDR3 contains 16 residues. The V gene's germline CDR1 is SGHTA and CDR2 FQGNSA.

The chain uses TRBV7-3 and TRBJ2-1; 9 positions agree with TRBD2. With V trimmed by 5 bases and J by 4 bases, 15 bases remained unmatched. Germline V gene sequence: CDR1 SGHTA, CDR2 FQGTGA. The CDR3 totals 18 residues. The CDR3 coding sequence is TGTGCCAGCAGCAACAACCCTAGCGGGGCTGGACGTTACAATGAGCAGTTCTTC. This translates into CASSNNPSGAGRYNEQFF.

A single count supports this clone. Here the CDR3 reads CAITYDSLNSPLHF. CDR3 DNA sequence: TGTGCCATCACTTATGACAGCCTCAATTCACCCCTCCACTTT. This chain links TRBV10-3 with TRBJ1-6; a possible D gene is TRBD1 (5 bases). CDR3 size: 14 residues. Per germline, CDR1 ENHRY and CDR2 SYGVKD. Trimming removed 7 bases at V and 7 bases at J, with 14 bases between.

The rearrangement links TRBV5-1 to TRBJ1-1; D perhaps matches TRBD1 (5 bases). The CDR3 sequence is 16 residues long. Germline CDR1 and CDR2: SGHRS and YFSETQ. Trimming removed 6 bases from V and 1 base from J, with 19 bases in between. The CDR3 is CASILSPGRENTEAFF. DNA for the CDR3: TGCGCCAGCATTTTATCGCCCGGCAGGGAGAACACTGAAGCTTTCTTT.

The chain joins TRBV5-1 to TRBJ2-7; D not certain. V was cut by 0 bases and J by 2 bases, with 15 bases left in between. The CDR3 length is 16 residues. Per germline, CDR1 SGHRS and CDR2 YFSETQ. DNA for the CDR3: TGCGCCAGCAGCTTGGGACGGACGGCAAACGCCTACGAGCAGTACTTC. Its protein product is CASSLGRTANAYEQYF.

This clone showed up just once. The chain has TRBV15 and TRBJ1-4; weak D call: TRBD1 (5 bases). The V end lost 0 bases, the J end lost 6 bases, and 11 bases lay between the germline ends. Germline V gives CDR1 LNHNV, CDR2 YYDKDF (reference sequence). The CDR3 spans 15 residues. In DNA, the CDR3 is TGTGCCACCAGCAGAGATAAGGGGTGGGATGAAAAACTGTTTTTT. It codes for CATSRDKGWDEKLFF.

The chain is built from TRBV10-3 and TRBJ2-7, with TRBD1 as a possible D gene (6 bases). V was clipped by 7 bases and J by 2 bases, with 15 bases between them. The CDR3 covers 14 residues. Germline V CDR1 and CDR2: ENHRY, SYGVKD. The CDR3 is CAIKDRTETYEQYF. The CDR3 DNA sequence: TGTGCCATCAAAGACAGGACCGAGACCTACGAGCAGTACTTC.

Notes on this clone: Distinct nucleotide sequences in the sample also encode this CDR3. CDR3 sequence: CSASTDTQYF. For the CDR3, the DNA is TGCAGTGCTTCCACAGATACGCAGTATTTT. This chain joins TRBV20-1 and TRBJ2-3; no reliable D call. Trimming left V 5 bases short and J 2 bases short, with 2 bases between. The CDR3 covers 10 residues. Germline CDR1 reads DFQATT; CDR2 reads SNEGSKA (reference sequence).

The genes are TRBV11-1 and TRBJ1-1; unclear D gene. V gave up 5 bases and J gave up 3 bases, with 13 bases separating them. This CDR3 is built from 14 residues. The germline V gene encodes CDR1 SGHAT and CDR2 FQDESV (reference sequence). The CDR3 DNA reads as TGTGCCAGCAGCCCCGACCGATTATACACTGAAGCTTTCTTT. As protein: CASSPDRLYTEAFF.

The chain carries TRBV29-1 and TRBJ1-2, with 8 bases that match TRBD1. This CDR3 comprises 13 residues. CDR1 SQVTM and CDR2 ANQGSEA come from the germline V gene. Trimming took 6 bases from V and 4 from J; bases not matched to a gene: 7. The CDR3 reads CSVASGTGYGYTF. CDR3 coding DNA: TGCAGCGTGGCCTCCGGGACAGGCTATGGCTACACCTTC.

This chain joins TRBV4-1 and TRBJ1-2; D remains unclear. The CDR3 totals 16 residues. Trimming removed 2 bases at V and 3 bases at J, with 16 bases between. Germline V gene sequence: CDR1 MGHRA, CDR2 YSYEKL. CDR3 sequence (DNA): TGCGCCAGCAGCCAAATCGTGGGGATGGCTCACTATGGCTACACCTTC. It specifies CASSQIVGMAHYGYTF.

This chain links TRBV10-3 with TRBJ1-5; D unclear. This CDR3 is 14 amino acids long. Trimming pared 5 bases from V and 3 bases from J, leaving 11 bases between. Germline-derived CDR1 and CDR2 are ENHRY and SYGVKD. This chain's CDR3 is CAISTGNDNQPQHF. The CDR3 DNA follows: TGTGCCATCAGTACCGGCAATGACAATCAGCCCCAGCATTTT.

The chain joins TRBV6-4 to TRBJ2-3; the D is unclear. Germline CDR1 reads MRHNA; CDR2 reads SNTAGT. The CDR3 loop spans 14 amino acids. V was shortened by 4 bases and J by 0 bases, with 8 bases between the two germline ends. This CDR3 is CASSAEQSTDTQYF. The CDR3 bases are TGTGCCAGCAGTGCCGAACAGAGCACAGATACGCAGTATTTT.

The J gene is TRBJ1-3, the V gene TRBV28; D is uncertain. Trimming took off 3 bases at V and 2 bases at J, with 11 bases between the two ends. Looked up from germline, CDR1 is MDHEN and CDR2 is SYDVKM. The CDR3 loop spans 15 amino acids. CDR3 region: CASSFGSIAGNTIYF. CDR3 coding DNA: TGTGCCAGCAGTTTTGGGAGTATAGCTGGAAACACCATATATTTT. The whole variable domain, remainder taken from reference TRBV28 and TRBJ1-3, is DVKVTQSSRYLVKRTGEKVFLECVQDMDHENMFWYRQDPGLGLRLIYFSYDVKMKEKGDIPEGYSVSREKKERFSLILESASTNQTSMYLCASSFGSIAGNTIYFGEGSWLTVV.

V gene TRBV30 combines with J gene TRBJ1-4, with D unclear. The CDR3 covers 12 residues. V was trimmed by 5 bases and J by 12 bases, leaving 16 bases between them. Germline V gene data show CDR1 as GTSNPN and CDR2 as SVGIG (reference sequence). The CDR3 reads CAWGYLAEELFF. CDR3 DNA sequence: TGTGCCTGGGGCTATCTAGCGGAGGAACTGTTTTTT.

The chain uses TRBV6-1 and TRBJ1-5; weak D call: TRBD1 (6 bases). V was clipped by 6 bases and J by 5 bases, with 14 bases between them. The CDR3 is made up of 14 amino acids. Looked up from germline, CDR1 is MNHNS and CDR2 is SASEGT. CDR3 sequence: CASRSWGLYQPQHF. CDR3 DNA: TGTGCCAGCAGGTCCTGGGGGCTGTATCAGCCCCAGCATTTT.

The chain employs TRBV19 and TRBJ1-5; D is ambiguous. The CDR3 is made up of 12 amino acids. The germline V gene has CDR1 LNHDA and CDR2 SQIVND (reference sequence). Trimming took 5 bases from V and 3 from J, leaving 5 bases between them. CDR3 bases: TGTGCCAGTAGTCCCCTCAATCAGCCCCAGCATTTT. Protein: CASSPLNQPQHF.

The chain carries TRBV11-1 and TRBJ2-1, with a tentative D call TRBD1 (5 bases). Trimming left V 6 bases short and J 8 bases short, with 11 bases between. This CDR3 has 12 amino acids. The germline V gene has CDR1 SGHAT and CDR2 FQDESV (reference sequence). The CDR3 DNA reads as TGTGCCAGCAGTATCGACAGATATGAGCAGTTCTTC. It yields the protein CASSIDRYEQFF.

This clone appeared once. CDR3 residues: CASSFGGGQETQYF. The CDR3 DNA sequence: TGTGCCAGCAGCTTCGGGGGGGGCCAGGAGACCCAGTACTTC. The rearrangement links TRBV7-2 to TRBJ2-5, with 8 bases identical to TRBD2. The CDR3 extends over 14 amino acids. V was pared by 3 bases and J by 5 bases, with 5 bases of the junction left unmatched. Germline CDR1 and CDR2: SGHTA and FQGNSA.

DNA for the CDR3: TGTGCCAGCAGTTACACCGGACAGGGAAAAGATACGCAGTATTTT. It is translated as CASSYTGQGKDTQYF. V is TRBV6-5 and J is TRBJ2-3; TRBD1 agrees at 8 bases. The CDR3 has 15 residues. Germline trimming cut 2 bases from V and 5 bases from J; bases unmatched to any gene: 6. Germline-derived CDR1 and CDR2 are MNHEY and SVGAGI.